These 21 T cell receptor beta chains were all obtained from the same sample, sequenced in a study of T cells after yellow fever vaccination (dated 2019 in TCRdb). Libraries were made using 5' RACE. TCRdb shows the sequencer as Illumina NovaSeq 6000. TCRdb ran its own pipeline on the public reads, namely fastp trimming at Q25 and MiXCR clone calling, and kept in-frame beta chains. For every CDR3 protein sequence, its rows merge into one entry that carries the most common genes and DNA. The sample table contains hundreds of thousands of distinct CDR3 sequences; only one count was recorded for around 12% of them. Approximately 3.4% of the sample lies in the top ten. Sample treatment or condition, as interpreted from the label and publication: live attenuated yellow fever vaccine strain. The material was CD4+ T cells sorted from PBMCs, obtained 15 days after the yellow fever booster vaccination. The receptor set was obtained from a young man who received the YFV17D yellow fever vaccine.

This clonotype was counted at least ten times. The CDR3 DNA sequence: TGCAGCGTGGTGTCCGGGACTAGCGTGGTCCGAGATACGCAGTATTTT. Amino acids: CSVVSGTSVVRDTQYF. V and J are TRBV29-1 and TRBJ2-3, with 10 positions matching TRBD2. The CDR3 length is 16 residues. In germline, CDR1 is SQVTM, CDR2 ANQGSEA. Unmatched junction bases numbered 14, after V lost 6 bases and J lost 5 bases.

This chain links TRBV7-2 with TRBJ2-5, with 10 bases identical to TRBD2. V lost 5 bases, J lost 3 bases, and 9 bases stayed unmatched. In germline, CDR1 is SGHTA, CDR2 FQGNSA. This CDR3 has 16 residues. The CDR3: CASSPARLAGEETQYF. The CDR3 DNA follows: TGTGCCAGCAGCCCCGCCAGGCTAGCGGGGGAAGAGACCCAGTACTTC.

This clonotype was seen only a few times. The chain carries TRBV5-4 and TRBJ2-7, with D perhaps given as TRBD1 or TRBD2 (5 bases each). The germline V gene has CDR1 SGHNT and CDR2 YYREEE (reference sequence). The CDR3 contains 14 residues. Between the trimmed V and J ends, which lost 0 bases and 6 bases, there was a span of 13 bases. The CDR3 nucleotides read TGTGCCAGCAGCTTGGTTGGGGCAGGAGGCGAGCAGTACTTC. Translation: CASSLVGAGGEQYF.

This clonotype appeared a few times. The chain has TRBV7-2 and TRBJ1-2; D call uncertain. Between the trimmed V and J ends, which lost 5 bases and 5 bases, there was a span of 6 bases. Germline V gene data show CDR1 as SGHTA and CDR2 as FQGNSA. The CDR3 loop spans 11 amino acids. CDR3 nucleotide sequence: TGTGCCAGCAGCCAGAGTTATGGCTACACCTTC. It is translated as CASSQSYGYTF.

V is TRBV7-3 and J is TRBJ1-1; D is possibly TRBD1 (5 bases). Germline V gene sequence: CDR1 SGHTA, CDR2 FQGTGA. V lost 7 bases, J lost 4 bases, and 16 bases lay in between. The CDR3 is 14 residues long. The CDR3 loop is CASKDGRASTEAFF. CDR3 in DNA: TGTGCCAGCAAAGATGGCAGGGCGAGCACTGAAGCTTTCTTT.

This clonotype appeared a few times. The gene calls are TRBV3-1 and TRBJ2-5; 9 bases line up with TRBD2. CDR3 size: 15 residues. V was pared by 4 bases and J by 4 bases, with 7 bases of the junction left unmatched. Germline V gives CDR1 LGHDT, CDR2 YNNKEL (reference sequence). CDR3 in DNA: TGTGCCAGCAGCCGCCTAGGACTAGCGAGAGAGACCCAGTACTTC. Its translation: CASSRLGLARETQYF.

The V gene is TRBV6-5, the J gene TRBJ2-5; a possible D gene is TRBD1 (6 bases). The CDR3 sequence is 13 residues long. V lost 4 bases and J lost 4, with 10 bases in between. The V gene's germline CDR1 is MNHEY and CDR2 SVGAGI. The CDR3 here is CASSFGQRETQYF. DNA of the CDR3: TGTGCCAGCAGTTTTGGACAGCGAGAGACCCAGTACTTC.

This clonotype has at least ten counts. The chain's CDR3 is CASSYSPGDEKLFF. For the CDR3, the DNA is TGTGCCAGCAGTTACTCGCCGGGGGACGAAAAACTGTTTTTT. V usage is TRBV6-5 and J usage is TRBJ1-4, with D possibly matching TRBD1 (5 bases). CDR1 and CDR2 (germline): MNHEY, SVGAGI. V was cut by 0 bases and J by 8 bases, with 10 bases left in between. This CDR3 has 14 amino acids.

The CDR3 sequence: CASSQDPAGASEAFF. The CDR3 DNA follows: TGCGCCAGCAGCCAAGATCCCGCGGGGGCCTCTGAAGCTTTCTTT. The chain is built from TRBV4-3 and TRBJ1-1; weak D call: TRBD1 (6 bases). Trimming stripped 0 bases from V and 6 bases from J, with 14 bases between. The CDR3 spans 15 residues. CDR1 LGHNA and CDR2 YSLEER come from the germline V gene.

V gene TRBV11-2 combines with J gene TRBJ1-2; D is ambiguous. Germline V lookup: CDR1 SGHAT, CDR2 FQNNGV. The V gene lost 1 base and the J gene lost 8 bases, with 8 bases spanning the gap. The CDR3 contains 12 residues. The CDR3 spells CASSLARVGYTF. In nucleotides, the CDR3 is TGTGCCAGCAGCTTAGCTAGGGTCGGCTACACCTTC.

The rearrangement links TRBV20-1 to TRBJ1-5; tentatively, D is TRBD1 (6 bases). V shed 6 bases and J shed 6 bases, with 18 bases lying between them. The CDR3 length is 14 residues. CDR1 and CDR2 (germline): DFQATT, SNEGSKA (reference sequence). The CDR3 here is CSAEDRPRGQPQHF. The CDR3 DNA reads as TGCAGTGCCGAGGACAGACCTCGCGGTCAGCCCCAGCATTTT.

J is TRBJ1-1 and V is TRBV2; D unresolved. Trimming pared 7 bases from V and 1 base from J, leaving 10 bases between. This CDR3 region has 13 residues. Germline V CDR1 and CDR2: SNHLY, FYNNEI. CDR3: CASKIAWNTEAFF. DNA for the CDR3: TGTGCCAGCAAAATCGCGTGGAACACTGAAGCTTTCTTT.

This chain uses TRBV21-1 with TRBJ2-2; the table's D gene call, TRBD1, was not cross checked with the DNA. TRBV21-1 is a documented pseudogene. CDR3 length: 14 residues. The CDR3 spells CASSKAAGVGELFF. The DNA of the CDR3 is TGTGCCAGCAGCAAAGCTGCAGGGGTCGGGGAGCTGTTTTTT.

This clonotype showed up many times. This chain joins TRBV15 and TRBJ1-2; D is ambiguous. Looked up from germline, CDR1 is LNHNV and CDR2 is YYDKDF (reference sequence). CDR3 length: 14 amino acids. V lost 1 base, J lost 1 base, and 7 bases lay in between. The CDR3 DNA is TGTGCCACCAGCAGAGCCGGCTTTAACTATGGCTACACCTTC. This sequence encodes CATSRAGFNYGYTF.

V usage is TRBV15 and J usage is TRBJ2-3; D gene ambiguous. The germline CDR1 and CDR2 sequences are LNHNV and YYDKDF (reference sequence). The CDR3 runs 14 residues. The ends were cut back, 0 bases at V and 1 base at J, with 5 bases in the middle. This chain's CDR3 is CATSRDPRTDTQYF. The CDR3 nucleotides are TGTGCCACCAGCAGAGATCCCCGCACAGATACGCAGTATTTT.

This rearrangement joins TRBV7-9 to TRBJ2-7; perhaps TRBD1 as D (5 bases). V was cut by 1 base and J by 5 bases, with 12 bases left in between. CDR3 size: 14 residues. CDR1 and CDR2 (germline): SEHNR, FQNEAQ (reference sequence). This CDR3 is CASSLVQGEDEQYV. The CDR3, as DNA: TGTGCCAGCAGCTTAGTGCAGGGTGAGGACGAGCAGTACGTC.

This clonotype was seen only a few times. The V and J genes are TRBV12-3 or TRBV12-4 and TRBJ1-2; TRBD1 is a possible D gene (5 bases). CDR3 size: 18 residues. With 2 bases removed from V and 2 bases from J, the gap between germline ends came to 21 bases. The CDR3 DNA follows: TGTGCCAGCAGTTTAATGTATCAGCAGGGACCTACGAACTATGGCTACACCTTC. This translates into CASSLMYQQGPTNYGYTF.

V usage is TRBV5-1 and J usage is TRBJ1-5; unclear D gene. Germline V gives CDR1 SGHRS, CDR2 YFSETQ. V was trimmed by 3 bases and J by 2 bases, leaving 21 bases between them. The CDR3 contains 18 residues. This chain's CDR3 is CASSSSFDMRVGNQPQHF. The DNA for the CDR3 is TGCGCCAGCAGCTCCTCCTTCGATATGAGGGTTGGCAATCAGCCCCAGCATTTT.

This clonotype was detected ten times or more. The chain employs TRBV5-1 and TRBJ2-1, with 11 bases identical to TRBD2. CDR3 size: 15 residues. Germline CDR1 SGHRS, CDR2 YFSETQ. Trimming removed 4 bases from V and 4 bases from J; junction bases left unmatched: 4. The CDR3: CASSPGTSGYNEQFF. The CDR3 DNA is TGCGCCAGCAGCCCAGGGACTAGCGGATACAATGAGCAGTTCTTC. Based on the CDR3 plus reference TRBV5-1 and TRBJ2-1, the full variable domain is KAGVTQTPRYLIKTRGQQVTLSCSPISGHRSVSWYQQTPGQGLQFLFEYFSETQRNKGNFPGRFSGRQFSNSRSEMNVSTLELGDSALYLCASSPGTSGYNEQFFGPGTRLTVL.

This clonotype was seen many times. The CDR3 nucleotides are TGTGCCAGCAGCTCGGGGACAGCCTGGGATACGCAGTATTTT. Translation: CASSSGTAWDTQYF. The chain combines TRBV7-2 with TRBJ2-3, with 7 positions matching TRBD1. J was trimmed by 6 bases and V by 4 bases; bases with no gene match: 7. The CDR3 has 14 amino acids. Germline CDR1 is SGHTA and CDR2 is FQGNSA.

This clonotype was counted many times. The rearrangement joins TRBV7-9 to TRBJ1-3, with unresolved D. Germline CDR1 SEHNR, CDR2 FQNEAQ (reference sequence). V was trimmed by 5 bases and J by 3 bases, leaving 11 bases between them. CDR3 length: 14 amino acids. In nucleotides, the CDR3 is TGTGCCAGCAGCGCAAACGCGGGTGGAAACACCATATATTTT. Translating gives CASSANAGGNTIYF. Supplemented by reference TRBV7-9 and TRBJ1-3, the full variable domain reads DTGVSQNPRHKITKRGQNVTFRCDPISEHNRLYWYRQTLGQGPEFLTYFQNEAQLEKSRLLSDRFSAERPKGSFSTLEIQRTEQGDSAMYLCASSANAGGNTIYFGEGSWLTVV.